This paragraph reports one T cell receptor (beta chain). What this receptor recognizes is not known. No quality values exist for individual bases; no much larger clone is one base distant. The CDR3 goes from the cysteine to the phenylalanine over 15 residues. The retained sequence is limited to the CDR3, 45 bases, with the frame set at the first base. The germline V gene provides CDR1 SGDLS and CDR2 YYNGEE. V was cut back by 3 bases and J by 2 bases, leaving a gap of 15 bases between them. The CDR3 regions of human TCRbeta chains were analyzed by immunosequencing. The paper's processing steps were these. Repertoire TCRs were matched against a reference library of SARS-CoV-2-specific TCRs generated with the MIRA antigen-specificity platform. Breadth meant the fraction of unique TCRs that were SARS-CoV-2-associated, whereas depth meant the fraction of total T cells that were SARS-CoV-2-associated. Using the MIRA data, each spike-specific TCR was assigned both to the spike region to which the TCR was reactive and to a CD4 or CD8 class. Log10-transformed breadth and depth values were compared by one-way ANOVA with Sidak's multiple comparisons tests. Sourced from immuneACCESS, this table was stored by TCRdb with only in-frame sequences that have V and J called. A share of the clones is absent; for the studies checked, an unresolved V gene accounts for under half, and the remainder has no known explanation. The V and J calls and the clone size are those of that table, but D and trimming were determined from the DNA. This sample is represented by about 180,000 clones; around nine tenths of them were singletons. About 2.8% of the sample is held by the ten biggest clonotypes.

The sample is drawn from a study of T cell responses to AZD1222 COVID-19 vaccine (dated by TCRdb to the early 2020s). In terms of the full investigation: AZD1222 recipients given second doses at about 4 weeks or at about 12 weeks were pooled, since spike-specific TCR depth and breadth were not found to differ between the two schedules. TCR sequencing was performed for roughly 250 trial participants, of whom about 200 were given two doses of AZD1222 and some 25 were given two doses of MenACWY control vaccine. Enrollment into the trials was organized by age into subgroups of 18-55, 56-69 and 70-plus years, and those subgroups contained 148, 28 and 57 TCR-sequenced participants, respectively.

Study-wide conclusions, independent of this receptor: Epitopes outside the regions mutated in the B.1.351 and B.1.1.7 variants were reportedly recognized by nearly half of the unique spike-specific TCRs. Because no day 14 peak-response samples were available, repertoires were characterized only after the peak T cell response. After two AZD1222 doses, spike-specific TCR breadth and depth were significantly higher than at day 0 and than in MenACWY recipients. Participants were mostly white British, with more females than males. The authors suggested clonal diversity may have been underestimated. The 56-69-year group was small, and its depth increase did not reach significance, likely because of low power. CD4 TCRs associated with the vaccine covered the entire spike protein, and the dominant responses were in regions 160-218 and 743-854. Conclusions about previously exposed vaccinees are limited, since just five or six AZD1222 recipients were seropositive for SARS-CoV-2 at baseline.

The sample's time point label, in plain terms: baseline before first vaccination. Samples from vaccinated people were obtained from the UK trials COV001 and COV002, which included a single-blind randomized controlled phase 2/3 trial of AZD1222 (ChAdOx1 nCoV-19) in healthy adults. Trial participant PBMC samples were collected at day 0 and day 28 after the second dose for TCRbeta chain sequencing. Sequenced material: peripheral blood, taken on day 0 of AZD1222 vaccination. The origin of this receptor is an adult in good health. The rearranged chain carries TRBV9 and TRBJ2-7, and the D gene may be TRBD1, 6 bases matching. In nucleotide form, the sequence is TGTGCCAGCAGCGCGGCAGGGGACCCTCCCTACGAGCAGTACTTC. It specifies CASSAAGDPPYEQYF.